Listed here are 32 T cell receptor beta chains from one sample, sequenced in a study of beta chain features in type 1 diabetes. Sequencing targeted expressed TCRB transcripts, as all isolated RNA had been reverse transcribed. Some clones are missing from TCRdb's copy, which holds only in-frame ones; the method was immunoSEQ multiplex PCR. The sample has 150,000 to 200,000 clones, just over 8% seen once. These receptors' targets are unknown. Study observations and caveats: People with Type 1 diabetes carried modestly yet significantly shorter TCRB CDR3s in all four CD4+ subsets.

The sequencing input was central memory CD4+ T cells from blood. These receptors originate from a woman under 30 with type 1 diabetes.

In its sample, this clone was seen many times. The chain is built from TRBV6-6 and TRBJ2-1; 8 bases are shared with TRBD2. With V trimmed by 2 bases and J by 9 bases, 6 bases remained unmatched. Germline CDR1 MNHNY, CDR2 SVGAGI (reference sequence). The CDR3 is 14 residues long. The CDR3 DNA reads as TGTGCCAGCAGTTACAGGGGACTAGGATTTGAGCAGTTCTTC. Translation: CASSYRGLGFEQFF.

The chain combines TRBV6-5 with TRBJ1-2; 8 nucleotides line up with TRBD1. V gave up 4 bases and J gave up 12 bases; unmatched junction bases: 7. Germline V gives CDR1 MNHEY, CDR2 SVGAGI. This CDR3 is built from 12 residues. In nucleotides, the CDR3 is TGTGCCAGCAGTTTCCGACAGGGGCAGGACACCTTC. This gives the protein CASSFRQGQDTF.

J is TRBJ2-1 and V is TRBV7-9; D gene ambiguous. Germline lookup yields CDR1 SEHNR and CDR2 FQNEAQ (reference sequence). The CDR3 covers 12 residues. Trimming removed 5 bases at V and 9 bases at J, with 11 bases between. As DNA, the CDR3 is TGTGCCAGCAGCATTGACTTAGGTGAGCAGTTCTTC. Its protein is CASSIDLGEQFF. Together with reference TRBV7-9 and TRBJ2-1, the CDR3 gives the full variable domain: DTGVSQNPRHKITKRGQNVTFRCDPISEHNRLYWYRQTLGQGPEFLTYFQNEAQLEKSRLLSDRFSAERPKGSFSTLEIQRTEQGDSAMYLCASSIDLGEQFFGPGTRLTVL.

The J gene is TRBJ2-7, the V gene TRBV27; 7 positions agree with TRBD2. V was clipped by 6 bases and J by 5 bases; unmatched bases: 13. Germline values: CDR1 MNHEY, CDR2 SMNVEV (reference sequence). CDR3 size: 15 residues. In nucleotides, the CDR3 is TGTGCCAGCAGACGCCAAAGGGGCGGGAGTGACGAGCAGTACTTC. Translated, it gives CASRRQRGGSDEQYF.

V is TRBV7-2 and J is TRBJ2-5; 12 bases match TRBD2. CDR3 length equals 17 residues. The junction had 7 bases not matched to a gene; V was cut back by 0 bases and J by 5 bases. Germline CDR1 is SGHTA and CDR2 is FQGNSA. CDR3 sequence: CASSLAKTSGGRETQYF. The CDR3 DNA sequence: TGTGCCAGCAGCTTAGCCAAGACTAGCGGGGGAAGGGAGACCCAGTACTTC.

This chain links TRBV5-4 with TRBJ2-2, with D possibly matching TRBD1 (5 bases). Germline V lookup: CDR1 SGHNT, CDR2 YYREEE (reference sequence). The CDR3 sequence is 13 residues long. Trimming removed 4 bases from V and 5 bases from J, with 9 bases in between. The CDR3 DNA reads TGTGCCAGCAGCGAACAGGATACCGGGGAGCTGTTTTTT. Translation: CASSEQDTGELFF. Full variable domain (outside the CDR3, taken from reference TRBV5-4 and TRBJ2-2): ETGVTQSPTHLIKTRGQQVTLRCSSQSGHNTVSWYQQALGQGPQFIFQYYREEENGRGNFPPRFSGLQFPNYSSELNVNALELDDSALYLCASSEQDTGELFFGEGSRLTVL.

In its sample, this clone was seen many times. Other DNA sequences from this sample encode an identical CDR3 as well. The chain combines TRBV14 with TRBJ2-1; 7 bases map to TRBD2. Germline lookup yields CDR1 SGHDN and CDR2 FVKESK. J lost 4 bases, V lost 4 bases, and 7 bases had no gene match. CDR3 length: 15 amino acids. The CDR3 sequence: CASSPLAGPYNEQFF. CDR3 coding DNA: TGTGCCAGCAGCCCTTTAGCGGGTCCTTACAATGAGCAGTTCTTC.

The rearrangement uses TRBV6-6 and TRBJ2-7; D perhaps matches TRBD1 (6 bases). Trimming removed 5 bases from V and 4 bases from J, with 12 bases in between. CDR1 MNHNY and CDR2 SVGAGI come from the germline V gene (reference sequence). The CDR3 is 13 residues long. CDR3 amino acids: CASSRDGQYEQYF. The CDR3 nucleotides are TGTGCCAGCAGTCGGGATGGACAGTACGAGCAGTACTTC.

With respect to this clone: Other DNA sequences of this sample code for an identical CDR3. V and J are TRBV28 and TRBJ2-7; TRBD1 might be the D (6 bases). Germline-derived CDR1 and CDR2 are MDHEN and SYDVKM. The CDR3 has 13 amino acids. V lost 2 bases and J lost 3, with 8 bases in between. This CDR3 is CASSLGTFYEQYF. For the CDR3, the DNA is TGTGCCAGCAGTTTAGGGACATTCTACGAGCAGTACTTC.

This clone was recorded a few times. Written as DNA, the CDR3 is TGTGCCAGCAGCTTAGAACAGGGACCCGCGGCCCAGTACTTC. Protein sequence: CASSLEQGPAAQYF. The chain uses TRBV7-9 and TRBJ2-5; a possible D gene is TRBD1 (6 bases). V lost 1 base to trimming and J lost 9 bases, with 15 bases between them. CDR1 and CDR2 from the germline V gene are SEHNR and FQNEAQ (reference sequence). The CDR3 consists of 14 residues.

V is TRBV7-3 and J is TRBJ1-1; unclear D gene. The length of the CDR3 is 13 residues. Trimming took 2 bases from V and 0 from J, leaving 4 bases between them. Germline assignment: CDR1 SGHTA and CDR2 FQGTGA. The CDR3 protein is CASSLHMNTEAFF. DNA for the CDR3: TGTGCCAGCAGCTTACACATGAACACTGAAGCTTTCTTT.

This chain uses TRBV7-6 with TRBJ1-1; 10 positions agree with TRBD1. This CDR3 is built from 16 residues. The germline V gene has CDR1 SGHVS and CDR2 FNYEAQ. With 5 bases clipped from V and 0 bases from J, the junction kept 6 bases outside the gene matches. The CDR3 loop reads CASSRGDRGLNTEAFF. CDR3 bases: TGTGCCAGCAGCCGCGGGGACAGGGGCCTGAACACTGAAGCTTTCTTT.

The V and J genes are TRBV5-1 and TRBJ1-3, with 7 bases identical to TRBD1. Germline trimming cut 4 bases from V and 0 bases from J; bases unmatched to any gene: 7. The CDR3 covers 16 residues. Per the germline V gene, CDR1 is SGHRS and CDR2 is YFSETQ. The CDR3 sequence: CASSPDRSFSGNTIYF. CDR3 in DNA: TGCGCCAGCAGCCCGGACAGGAGCTTCTCTGGAAACACCATATATTTT.

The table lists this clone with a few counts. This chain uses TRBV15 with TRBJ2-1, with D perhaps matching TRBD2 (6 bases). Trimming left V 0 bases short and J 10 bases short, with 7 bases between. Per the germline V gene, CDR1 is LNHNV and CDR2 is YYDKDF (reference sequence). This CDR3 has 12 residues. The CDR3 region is CATSREGGEQFF. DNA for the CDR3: TGTGCCACCAGCAGAGAGGGAGGCGAGCAGTTCTTC.

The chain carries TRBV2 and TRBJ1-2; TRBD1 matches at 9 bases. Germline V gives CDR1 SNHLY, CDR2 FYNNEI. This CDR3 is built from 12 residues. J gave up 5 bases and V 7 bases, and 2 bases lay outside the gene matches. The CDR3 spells CASKGTGYGYTF. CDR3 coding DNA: TGTGCCAGCAAGGGGACAGGGTATGGCTACACCTTC.

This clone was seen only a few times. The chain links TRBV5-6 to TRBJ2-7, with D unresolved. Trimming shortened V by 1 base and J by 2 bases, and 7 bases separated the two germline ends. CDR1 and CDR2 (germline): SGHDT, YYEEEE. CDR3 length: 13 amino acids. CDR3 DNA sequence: TGTGCCAGCAGCTTGTATGAGGCCTACGAGCAGTACTTC. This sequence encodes CASSLYEAYEQYF.

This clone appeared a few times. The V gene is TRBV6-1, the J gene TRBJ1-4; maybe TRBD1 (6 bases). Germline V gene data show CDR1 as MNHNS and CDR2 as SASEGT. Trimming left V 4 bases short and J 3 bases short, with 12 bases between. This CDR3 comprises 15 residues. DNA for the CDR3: TGTGCCAGCAGTGGTTCCACAGGGTCTAATGAAAAACTGTTTTTT. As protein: CASSGSTGSNEKLFF.

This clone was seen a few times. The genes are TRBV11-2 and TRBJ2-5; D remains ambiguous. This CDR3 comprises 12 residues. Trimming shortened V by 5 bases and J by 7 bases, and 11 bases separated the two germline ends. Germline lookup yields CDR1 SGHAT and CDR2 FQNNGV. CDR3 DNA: TGTGCCAGCAGCCCAGAGGCCGGGACCCAGTACTTC. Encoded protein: CASSPEAGTQYF. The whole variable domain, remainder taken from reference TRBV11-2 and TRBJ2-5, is EAGVAQSPRYKIIEKRQSVAFWCNPISGHATLYWYQQILGQGPKLLIQFQNNGVVDDSQLPKDRFSAERLKGVDSTLKIQPAKLEDSAVYLCASSPEAGTQYFGPGTRLLVL.

The DNA for the CDR3 is TGTGCCAGCAGGGGTTCTAGCGGGAATATCAATGAGCAGTTCTTC. It is translated as CASRGSSGNINEQFF. The rearrangement uses TRBV28 and TRBJ2-1; 9 bases fit TRBD2. The CDR3 consists of 15 residues. Germline lookup yields CDR1 MDHEN and CDR2 SYDVKM. Trimming took 6 bases from V and 6 from J; bases not matched to a gene: 9. The whole variable domain, filled in from reference TRBV28 and TRBJ2-1, reads DVKVTQSSRYLVKRTGEKVFLECVQDMDHENMFWYRQDPGLGLRLIYFSYDVKMKEKGDIPEGYSVSREKKERFSLILESASTNQTSMYLCASRGSSGNINEQFFGPGTRLTVL.

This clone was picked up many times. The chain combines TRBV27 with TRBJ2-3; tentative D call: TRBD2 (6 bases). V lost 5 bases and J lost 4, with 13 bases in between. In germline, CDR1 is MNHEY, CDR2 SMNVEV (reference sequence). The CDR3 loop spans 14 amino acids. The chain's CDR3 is CASSPLTSADTQYF. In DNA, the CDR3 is TGTGCCAGCAGTCCCCTGACTAGTGCAGATACGCAGTATTTT.

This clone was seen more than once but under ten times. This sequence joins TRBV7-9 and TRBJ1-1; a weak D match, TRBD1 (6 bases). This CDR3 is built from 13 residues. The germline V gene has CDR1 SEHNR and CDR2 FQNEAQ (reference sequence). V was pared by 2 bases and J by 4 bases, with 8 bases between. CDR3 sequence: CASSLSDSTEAFF. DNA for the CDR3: TGTGCCAGCAGCTTATCGGACAGCACTGAAGCTTTCTTT.

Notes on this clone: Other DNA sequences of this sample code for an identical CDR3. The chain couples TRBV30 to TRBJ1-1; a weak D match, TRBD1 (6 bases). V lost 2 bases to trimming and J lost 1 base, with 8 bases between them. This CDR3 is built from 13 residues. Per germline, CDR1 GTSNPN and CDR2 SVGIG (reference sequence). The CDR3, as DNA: TGTGCCTGGAGTTTGACAGGGAACACTGAAGCTTTCTTT. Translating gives CAWSLTGNTEAFF.

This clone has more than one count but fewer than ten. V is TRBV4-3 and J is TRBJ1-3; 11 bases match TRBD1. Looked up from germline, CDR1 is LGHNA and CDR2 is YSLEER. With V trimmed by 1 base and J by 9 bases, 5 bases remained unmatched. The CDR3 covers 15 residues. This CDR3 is CASSQGTGGFSTIYF. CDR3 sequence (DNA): TGCGCCAGCAGCCAAGGGACAGGGGGCTTCAGCACCATATATTTT.

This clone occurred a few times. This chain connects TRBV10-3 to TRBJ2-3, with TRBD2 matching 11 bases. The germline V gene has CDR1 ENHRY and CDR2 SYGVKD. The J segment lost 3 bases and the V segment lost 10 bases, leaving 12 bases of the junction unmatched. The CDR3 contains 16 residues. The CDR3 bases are TGTGCCACCCACGGCCTAGCGGGGGGCGAGACAGATACGCAGTATTTT. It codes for CATHGLAGGETDTQYF.

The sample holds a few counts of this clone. The CDR3 spells CASNPLAGELYEQYF. In DNA, the CDR3 is TGTGCCAGCAACCCACTAGCGGGAGAGTTGTACGAGCAGTACTTC. The J gene is TRBJ2-7, the V gene TRBV6-1; 11 positions match TRBD2. Germline values: CDR1 MNHNS, CDR2 SASEGT. The CDR3 length is 15 residues. Losses at the gene ends were 7 bases for V and 4 bases for J; bases not matched to a gene: 9.

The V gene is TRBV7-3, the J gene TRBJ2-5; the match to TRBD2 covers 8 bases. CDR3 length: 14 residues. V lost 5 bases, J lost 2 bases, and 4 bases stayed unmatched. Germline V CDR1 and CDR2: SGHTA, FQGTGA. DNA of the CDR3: TGTGCCAGCAGCATCGGGGGGGTACAAGAGACCCAGTACTTC. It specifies CASSIGGVQETQYF.

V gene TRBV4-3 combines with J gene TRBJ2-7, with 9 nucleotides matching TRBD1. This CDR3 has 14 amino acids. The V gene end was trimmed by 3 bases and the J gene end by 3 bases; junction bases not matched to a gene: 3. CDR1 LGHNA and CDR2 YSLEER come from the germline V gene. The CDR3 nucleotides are TGCGCCAGCAGCCAGCCGGGACAGGGCTACGAGCAGTACTTC. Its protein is CASSQPGQGYEQYF.

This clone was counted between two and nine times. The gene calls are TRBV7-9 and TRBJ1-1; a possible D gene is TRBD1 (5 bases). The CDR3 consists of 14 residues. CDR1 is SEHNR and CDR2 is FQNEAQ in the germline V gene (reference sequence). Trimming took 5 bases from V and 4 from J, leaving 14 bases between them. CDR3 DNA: TGTGCCAGCAGCCCTCAGGGTTCGGTCACTGAAGCTTTCTTT. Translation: CASSPQGSVTEAFF.

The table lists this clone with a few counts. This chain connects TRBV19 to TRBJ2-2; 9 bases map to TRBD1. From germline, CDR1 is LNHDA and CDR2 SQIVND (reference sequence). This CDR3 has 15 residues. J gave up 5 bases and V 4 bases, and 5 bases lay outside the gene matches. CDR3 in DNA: TGTGCCAGTAGTAACAGGGGGCGAAGTACCGGGGAGCTGTTTTTT. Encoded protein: CASSNRGRSTGELFF.

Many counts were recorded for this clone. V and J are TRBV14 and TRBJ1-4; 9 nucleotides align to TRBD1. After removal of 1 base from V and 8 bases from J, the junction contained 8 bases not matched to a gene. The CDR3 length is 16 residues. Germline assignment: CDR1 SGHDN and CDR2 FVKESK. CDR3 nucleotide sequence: TGTGCCAGCAGCCAAGGAGCGGGACAGGGAAACGAAAAACTGTTTTTT. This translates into CASSQGAGQGNEKLFF.

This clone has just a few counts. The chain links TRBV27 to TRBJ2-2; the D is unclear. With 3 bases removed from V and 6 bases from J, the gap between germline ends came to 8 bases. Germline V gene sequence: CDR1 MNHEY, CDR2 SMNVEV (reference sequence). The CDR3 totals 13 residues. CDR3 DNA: TGTGCCAGCAGTTTCCTCAGATCCGGGGAGCTGTTTTTT. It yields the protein CASSFLRSGELFF.

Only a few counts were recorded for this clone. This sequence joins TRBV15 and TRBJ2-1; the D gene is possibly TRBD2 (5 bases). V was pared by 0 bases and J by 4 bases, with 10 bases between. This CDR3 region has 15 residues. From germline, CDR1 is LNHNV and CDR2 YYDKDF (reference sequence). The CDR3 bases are TGTGCCACCAGCAGAGATCCCGGGGAATACAATGAGCAGTTCTTC. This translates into CATSRDPGEYNEQFF.